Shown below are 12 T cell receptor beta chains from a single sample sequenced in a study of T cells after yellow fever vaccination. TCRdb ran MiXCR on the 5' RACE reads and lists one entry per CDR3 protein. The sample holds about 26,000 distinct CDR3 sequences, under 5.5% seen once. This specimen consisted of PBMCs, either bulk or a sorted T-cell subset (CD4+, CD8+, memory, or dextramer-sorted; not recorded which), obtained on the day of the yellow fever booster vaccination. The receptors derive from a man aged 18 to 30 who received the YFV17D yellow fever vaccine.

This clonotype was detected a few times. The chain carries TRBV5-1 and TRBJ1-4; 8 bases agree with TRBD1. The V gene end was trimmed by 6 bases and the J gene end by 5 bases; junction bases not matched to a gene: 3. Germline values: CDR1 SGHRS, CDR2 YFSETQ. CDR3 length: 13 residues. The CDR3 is CASTDRVNEKLFF. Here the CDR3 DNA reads TGCGCCAGCACGGACAGGGTAAATGAAAAACTGTTTTTT.

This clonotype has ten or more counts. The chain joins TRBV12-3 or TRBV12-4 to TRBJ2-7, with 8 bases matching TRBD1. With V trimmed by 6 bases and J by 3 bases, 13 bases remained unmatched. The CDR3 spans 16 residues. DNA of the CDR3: TGTGCCAGCAGCCCCGGGACAGGCCTTATGCTCTACGAGCAGTACTTC. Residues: CASSPGTGLMLYEQYF.

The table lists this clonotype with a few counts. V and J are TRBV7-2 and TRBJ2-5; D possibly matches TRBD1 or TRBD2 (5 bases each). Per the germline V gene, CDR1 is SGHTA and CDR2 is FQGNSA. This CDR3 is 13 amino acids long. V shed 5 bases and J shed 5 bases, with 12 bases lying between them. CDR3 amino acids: CASSLGTGETQYF. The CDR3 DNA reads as TGTGCCAGCAGCCTCGGGACGGGGGAGACCCAGTACTTC.

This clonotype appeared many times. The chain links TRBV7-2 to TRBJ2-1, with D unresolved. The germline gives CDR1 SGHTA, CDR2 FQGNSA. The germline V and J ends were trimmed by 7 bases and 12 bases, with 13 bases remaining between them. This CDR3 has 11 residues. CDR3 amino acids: CASTSFTGQFF. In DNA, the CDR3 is TGTGCCAGCACCTCCTTCACCGGGCAGTTCTTC.

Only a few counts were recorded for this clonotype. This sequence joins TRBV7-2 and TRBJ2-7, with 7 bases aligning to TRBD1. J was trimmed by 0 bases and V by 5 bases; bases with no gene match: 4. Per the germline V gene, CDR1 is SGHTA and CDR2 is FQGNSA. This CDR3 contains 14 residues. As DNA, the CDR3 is TGTGCCAGCAGCGCGACAGGGAGCTCCTACGAGCAGTACTTC. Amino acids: CASSATGSSYEQYF.

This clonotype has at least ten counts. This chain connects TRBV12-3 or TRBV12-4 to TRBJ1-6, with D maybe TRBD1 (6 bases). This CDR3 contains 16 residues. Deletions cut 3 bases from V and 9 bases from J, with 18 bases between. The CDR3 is CASSFSPFGGASPLHF. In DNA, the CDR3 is TGTGCCAGCAGTTTCTCCCCTTTTGGGGGGGCTTCACCCCTCCACTTT.

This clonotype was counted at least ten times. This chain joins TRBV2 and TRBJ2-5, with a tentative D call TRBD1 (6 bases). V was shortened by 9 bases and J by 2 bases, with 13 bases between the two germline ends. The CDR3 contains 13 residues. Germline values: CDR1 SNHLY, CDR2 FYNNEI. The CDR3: CASSRGEQETQYF. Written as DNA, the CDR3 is TGTGCCAGTAGCAGGGGCGAACAAGAGACCCAGTACTTC.

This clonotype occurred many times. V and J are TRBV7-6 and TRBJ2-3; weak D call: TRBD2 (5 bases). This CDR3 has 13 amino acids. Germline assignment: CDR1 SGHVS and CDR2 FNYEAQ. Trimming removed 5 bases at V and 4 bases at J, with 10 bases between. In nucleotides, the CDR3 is TGTGCCAGCAGCCCAATGCGGGCAGATACGCAGTATTTT. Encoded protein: CASSPMRADTQYF.

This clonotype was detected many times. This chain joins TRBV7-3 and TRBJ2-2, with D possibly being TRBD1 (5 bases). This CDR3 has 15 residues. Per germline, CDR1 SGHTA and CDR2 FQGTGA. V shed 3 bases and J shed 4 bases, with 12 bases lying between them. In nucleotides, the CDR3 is TGTGCCAGCAGCTTCTCCGCCAGGGCCACCGGGGAGCTGTTTTTT. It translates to CASSFSARATGELFF. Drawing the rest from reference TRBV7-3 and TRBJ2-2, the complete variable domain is GAGVSQTPSNKVTEKGKYVELRCDPISGHTALYWYRQSLGQGPEFLIYFQGTGAADDSGLPNDRFFAVRPEGSVSTLKIQRTERGDSAVYLCASSFSARATGELFFGEGSRLTVL.

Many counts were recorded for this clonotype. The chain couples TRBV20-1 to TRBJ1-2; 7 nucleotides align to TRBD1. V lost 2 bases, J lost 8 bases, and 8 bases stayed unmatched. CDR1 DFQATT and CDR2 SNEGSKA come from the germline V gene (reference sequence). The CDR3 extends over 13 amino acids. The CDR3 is CSARPGNRGGYTF. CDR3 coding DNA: TGCAGTGCTAGACCTGGGAACAGGGGAGGCTACACCTTC.

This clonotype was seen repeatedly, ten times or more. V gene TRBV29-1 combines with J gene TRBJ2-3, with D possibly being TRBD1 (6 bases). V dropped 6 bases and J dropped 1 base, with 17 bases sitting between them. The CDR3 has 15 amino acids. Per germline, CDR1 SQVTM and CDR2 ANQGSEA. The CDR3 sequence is CSVTGQGPGTDTQYF. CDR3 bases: TGCAGCGTCACGGGGCAGGGGCCTGGCACAGATACGCAGTATTTT.

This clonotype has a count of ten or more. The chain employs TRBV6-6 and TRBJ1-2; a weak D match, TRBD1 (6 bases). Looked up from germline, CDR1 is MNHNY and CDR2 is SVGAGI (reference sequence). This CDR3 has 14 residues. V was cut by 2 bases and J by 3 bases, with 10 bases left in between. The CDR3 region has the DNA TGTGCCAGCAGTTACCAACAGGGATACTATGGCTACACCTTC. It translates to CASSYQQGYYGYTF.